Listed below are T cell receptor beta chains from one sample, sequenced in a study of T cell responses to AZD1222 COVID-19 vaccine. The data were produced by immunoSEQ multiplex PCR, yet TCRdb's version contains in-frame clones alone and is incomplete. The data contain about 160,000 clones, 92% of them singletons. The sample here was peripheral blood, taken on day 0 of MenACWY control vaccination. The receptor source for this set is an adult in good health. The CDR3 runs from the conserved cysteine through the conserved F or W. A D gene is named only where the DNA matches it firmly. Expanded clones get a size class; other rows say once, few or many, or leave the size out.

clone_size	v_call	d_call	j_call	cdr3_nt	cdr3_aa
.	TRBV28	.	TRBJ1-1	TGTGCCAGCAGTACGGGCGGGACGTTAGAAGCTTTCTTT	CASSTGGTLEAFF
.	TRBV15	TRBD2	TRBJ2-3	TGTGCCACCAGCAGAGGCGCCCGGGTTAGCGGGGGGGTAGATACGCAGTATTTT	CATSRGARVSGGVDTQYF
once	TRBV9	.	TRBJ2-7	TGTGCCAGCAGCCGCCGGGACTCCCAGCAGTACTTC	CASSRRDSQQYF
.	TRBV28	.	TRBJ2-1	TGTGCCATCCTACCGGCTTCCCCCGGGTACAATGAGCAGTTCTTC	CAILPASPGYNEQFF
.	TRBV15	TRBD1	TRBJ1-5	TGTGCCACCAGGGGAGACAGGGGGGAACCGAATCAGCCCCAGCATTTT	CATRGDRGEPNQPQHF
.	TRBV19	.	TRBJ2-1	TGTGCCAGTAGCCATACAGCCTACAATGAGCAGTTCTTC	CASSHTAYNEQFF
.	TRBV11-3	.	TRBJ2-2	TGTGCCAGCAGCTTGAGGGTTGGGACCACCGGGGAGCTGTTTTTT	CASSLRVGTTGELFF
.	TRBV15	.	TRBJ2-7	TGTGCCACCAGCAGAGACATGGGACGGAACTACGAGCAGTACTTC	CATSRDMGRNYEQYF
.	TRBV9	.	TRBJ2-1	TGTGCCAGCAGCGGGGCGGCCCACAATGAGCAGTTCTTC	CASSGAAHNEQFF
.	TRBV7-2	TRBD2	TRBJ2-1	TGTGCCAGCAGCCGCACAAGCGGGAGGGCGAAGTTCTTC	CASSRTSGRAKFF
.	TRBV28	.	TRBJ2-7	TGTGCCAGCAGTACTCGCGCCTACGAGCAGTACTTC	CASSTRAYEQYF
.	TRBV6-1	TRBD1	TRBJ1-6	TGTGCCAGCAGTGAGGGACAGGGGTTTCCTAATTCACCCCTCCACTTT	CASSEGQGFPNSPLHF
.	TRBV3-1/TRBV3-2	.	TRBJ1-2	TGTGCCAGCAGCCAAGATCATGTAGGGCAGGGCTCTGGCTACACCTTC	CASSQDHVGQGSGYTF
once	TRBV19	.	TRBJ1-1	TGTGCCAGTAGTATAGGGGGCAGAGTGAACACTGAAGCTTTCTTT	CASSIGGRVNTEAFF
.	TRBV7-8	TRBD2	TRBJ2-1	TGTGCCAGCAGCTTAGGGGCTAGCGGGAGGACTGAGCAGTTCTTC	CASSLGASGRTEQFF
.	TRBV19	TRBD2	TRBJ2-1	TGTGCCAGTACTCAAAGCGGGAGCCCCTACAATGAGCAGTTCTTC	CASTQSGSPYNEQFF
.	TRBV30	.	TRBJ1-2	TGTGCCTGGCATGCAGGCGGTAACTATGGCTACACCTTC	CAWHAGGNYGYTF